This T cell receptor (beta chain) was sequenced during a study of blood T cell repertoires in COVID-19. As for the study in general: Sites in the United States, Italy and Spain provided acute and convalescent COVID-19 samples.

J gave up 0 bases and V 5 bases, and 8 bases lay outside the gene matches. CDR3 length equals 16 residues. Germline values: CDR1 SGHAT, CDR2 FQDESV (reference sequence). Per the original methods: Amplification of reference gene primers provided the estimated nucleated cell counts. Clones were read by immunoSEQ multiplex PCR, and TCRdb kept only the in-frame ones, dropping some. V, J and clone size derive from that table, while D and trimming were established from the DNA sequence. The sample comprises approximately 50,000 clones, 90% of which are singletons, and 3.5% to 4% rests with the top ten. This TCR derives from a human donor in a cohort sampled during active COVID-19. Source material: peripheral blood. The chain links TRBV11-1 to TRBJ2-7; 9 positions agree with TRBD1. CDR3 sequence (DNA): TGTGCCAGCAGCCCCTCCGGGACAGGGCTCTCCTACGAGCAGTACTTC. Translation: CASSPSGTGLSYEQYF.